The 25 T cell receptor beta chains below come from one sample, sequenced in a study of regulatory and conventional T cells in RAG deficiency. TCRdb's table, derived via immunoSEQ multiplex PCR, lists solely in-frame clones and lacks some. The sample lists fewer than 40,000 clones, 90% to 96% occurring once. Blood CD4+ CD25-low CD127-high conventional T cells supplied the genomic DNA template. The same sample was also studied in work on regulatory T cells. That paper states: Amplification used 52 TRBV primers and 13 TRBJ primers.

The sample taken for sequencing was CD25- CD4+ T cells sorted from blood. All receptors come from a human donor in good health.

The rearrangement uses TRBV18 and TRBJ1-3; no firm D call. The length of the CDR3 is 16 residues. Germline V gene sequence: CDR1 KGHSH, CDR2 LQKENI. Trimming took off 3 bases at V and 0 bases at J, with 12 bases between the two ends. The CDR3 protein is CASSPSLQLSGNTIYF. CDR3 nucleotide sequence: TGTGCCAGCTCACCTTCCCTACAGCTCTCTGGAAACACCATATATTTT.

The V call is TRBV18, the J call TRBJ2-7; 9 bases match TRBD1. CDR1 is KGHSH and CDR2 is LQKENI in the germline V gene. Trimming at V came to 6 bases and at J to 7 bases, leaving 10 bases not matched to a gene. The CDR3 consists of 14 residues. The CDR3 sequence: CASSPGQGDGEQYF. The CDR3 DNA reads TGTGCCAGCTCCCCGGGACAGGGAGACGGTGAGCAGTACTTC.

CDR3 DNA sequence: TGCAGCGCCGAACGCCGAGTCGGGGATGAGCAGTTCTTC. Protein: CSAERRVGDEQFF. This chain connects TRBV29-1 to TRBJ2-1, with D perhaps matching TRBD2 (5 bases). Trimming took off 7 bases at V and 8 bases at J, with 18 bases between the two ends. The CDR3 consists of 13 residues. Germline V gene lookup returns CDR1 SQVTM and CDR2 ANQGSEA.

The V and J genes are TRBV5-1 and TRBJ1-1; a weak D match, TRBD1 (6 bases). V was clipped by 5 bases and J by 2 bases, with 13 bases between them. The CDR3 loop spans 14 amino acids. The germline gives CDR1 SGHRS, CDR2 YFSETQ. The CDR3 loop is CASSTGGLNTEAFF. DNA of the CDR3: TGCGCCAGCAGTACGGGGGGCTTAAACACTGAAGCTTTCTTT.

The V and J genes are TRBV9 and TRBJ1-2; D unclear. Trimming pared 4 bases from V and 1 base from J, leaving 17 bases between. The germline V gene encodes CDR1 SGDLS and CDR2 YYNGEE. The CDR3 consists of 16 residues. Here the CDR3 DNA reads TGTGCCAGCAGCCCCATGGGAGCAGGCGGTAACTATGGCTACACCTTC. It specifies CASSPMGAGGNYGYTF.

This clone was recorded once. The chain carries TRBV28 and TRBJ2-3; TRBD1 matches at 7 bases. The CDR3 sequence is 15 residues long. V was clipped by 11 bases and J by 1 base; unmatched bases: 12. Germline assignment: CDR1 MDHEN and CDR2 SYDVKM. CDR3 coding DNA: TGTGCCTCCAGTGAGGCCGGACAGGGCACAGATACGCAGTATTTT. It codes for CASSEAGQGTDTQYF.

V usage is TRBV2 and J usage is TRBJ1-1, with D unclear. Germline CDR1 SNHLY, CDR2 FYNNEI. V was trimmed by 7 bases and J by 7 bases, leaving 10 bases between them. The CDR3 runs 11 residues. CDR3: CASKIILEAFF. CDR3 DNA sequence: TGTGCCAGCAAAATAATCCTTGAAGCTTTCTTT. The variable domain in full, completed from reference TRBV2 and TRBJ1-1, reads EPEVTQTPSHQVTQMGQEVILRCVPISNHLYFYWYRQILGQKVEFLVSFYNNEISEKSEIFDDQFSVERPDGSNFTLKIRSTKLEDSAMYFCASKIILEAFFGQGTRLTVV.

The chain carries TRBV29-1 and TRBJ1-1; D is ambiguous. Germline V gene lookup returns CDR1 SQVTM and CDR2 ANQGSEA. Trimming took 4 bases from V and 1 from J, leaving 10 bases between them. CDR3 length equals 13 residues. The CDR3 region has the DNA TGCAGCGTTGCCCCCCGGGGGAACACTGAAGCTTTCTTT. It encodes CSVAPRGNTEAFF.

V usage is TRBV5-4 and J usage is TRBJ1-2; 8 bases are a match to TRBD1. Germline lookup yields CDR1 SGHNT and CDR2 YYREEE (reference sequence). The junction had 11 bases not matched to a gene; V was cut back by 3 bases and J by 7 bases. The CDR3 sequence is 15 residues long. Here the CDR3 reads CASSSVKQGAPGYTF. Here the CDR3 DNA reads TGTGCCAGCAGCTCCGTAAAGCAGGGGGCGCCTGGCTACACCTTC.

This chain joins TRBV7-6 and TRBJ2-5, with 13 positions matching TRBD2. CDR3 size: 18 residues. Unmatched junction bases numbered 14, after V lost 5 bases and J lost 5 bases. Germline lookup yields CDR1 SGHVS and CDR2 FNYEAQ. The CDR3 sequence is CASSRTSGSSGSRETQYF. The CDR3 DNA reads as TGTGCCAGCAGCCGGACTAGCGGGAGTTCCGGGTCCCGGGAGACCCAGTACTTC.

The genes are TRBV11-2 and TRBJ1-6, with D perhaps matching TRBD1 (6 bases). Trimming pared 2 bases from V and 9 bases from J, leaving 20 bases between. The CDR3 is made up of 17 amino acids. Germline CDR1 is SGHAT and CDR2 is FQNNGV. CDR3 in amino acids: CASSLRGTQGGGSPLHF. The CDR3 DNA follows: TGTGCCAGCAGCTTAAGGGGGACCCAGGGAGGGGGTTCACCCCTCCACTTT.

The chain links TRBV4-3 to TRBJ1-6; D is uncertain. This CDR3 is 16 amino acids long. Trimming stripped 0 bases from V and 5 bases from J, with 11 bases between. The germline V gene has CDR1 LGHNA and CDR2 YSLEER. DNA of the CDR3: TGCGCCAGCAGCCAAGATAGCGCTCGGAATAATTCACCCCTCCACTTT. The encoded protein is CASSQDSARNNSPLHF.

V usage is TRBV7-2 and J usage is TRBJ2-7; D possibly corresponds to TRBD2 (6 bases). Germline values: CDR1 SGHTA, CDR2 FQGNSA. The germline V and J ends were trimmed by 2 bases and 6 bases, with 17 bases remaining between them. There are 15 residues in the CDR3. The CDR3 nucleotides read TGTGCCAGCAGCTTATTAGGCCTAGCGAATTCCGAGCAGTACTTC. This translates into CASSLLGLANSEQYF.

This clone was picked up one time. This sequence joins TRBV27 and TRBJ2-7; TRBD2 aligns across 10 bases. Germline CDR1 is MNHEY and CDR2 is SMNVEV (reference sequence). The CDR3 totals 14 residues. The V and J ends lost 8 bases and 5 bases, in that order; junction bases with no gene match: 9. This CDR3 is CASRISGGTNEQYF. CDR3 in DNA: TGTGCCAGCCGAATTAGCGGGGGGACTAACGAGCAGTACTTC.

V usage is TRBV20-1 and J usage is TRBJ1-1, with D unresolved. CDR1 is DFQATT and CDR2 is SNEGSKA in the germline V gene (reference sequence). Trimming left V 4 bases short and J 2 bases short, with 5 bases between. CDR3 length: 11 amino acids. CDR3 nucleotide sequence: TGCAGTGCTAAGAGAAACACTGAAGCTTTCTTT. Translating it yields CSAKRNTEAFF.

The chain joins TRBV5-1 to TRBJ1-3, with 10 nucleotides matching TRBD1. Per the germline V gene, CDR1 is SGHRS and CDR2 is YFSETQ. V trimming: 1 base; J trimming: 3 bases; junction bases outside the gene matches: 7. The CDR3 covers 17 residues. In DNA, the CDR3 is TGCGCCAGCAGCTTGAGTACCGGGACAGGGGTTGGAAACACCATATATTTT. This sequence encodes CASSLSTGTGVGNTIYF.

V is TRBV5-1 and J is TRBJ2-3, with 7 bases lining up with TRBD2. V was clipped by 4 bases and J by 4 bases; unmatched bases: 6. The CDR3 is made up of 14 amino acids. The germline V gene has CDR1 SGHRS and CDR2 YFSETQ. This CDR3 is CASSRGLVADTQYF. CDR3 nucleotide sequence: TGCGCCAGCAGCCGCGGACTAGTAGCAGATACGCAGTATTTT.

As concerns this clone: At one end, the junction sequence differs from germline, possibly due to a read error. The chain uses TRBV6-4 and TRBJ1-6; 11 bases map to TRBD1. The CDR3 is 14 amino acids. Germline CDR1 is MRHNA and CDR2 is SNTAGT. The CDR3 is CANSDGQGASPLHF. Here the CDR3 DNA reads TGTGCCAACAGTGACGGACAGGGGGCTTCACCCCTCCACTTT.

The chain carries TRBV30 and TRBJ2-3; possibly TRBD1 for D (6 bases). The CDR3 is 16 residues long. V was shortened by 4 bases and J by 3 bases, with 20 bases between the two germline ends. Per germline, CDR1 GTSNPN and CDR2 SVGIG (reference sequence). The DNA for the CDR3 is TGTGCCTGGACCGAGAGAGGCAGGGGAAGGACAGATACGCAGTATTTT. Protein: CAWTERGRGRTDTQYF.

The chain has TRBV30 and TRBJ1-5; D remains ambiguous. The V end was cut by 0 bases, the J end by 4 bases, with 7 bases between. This CDR3 is 13 amino acids long. The germline V gene encodes CDR1 GTSNPN and CDR2 SVGIG (reference sequence). CDR3 sequence reads: CAWSVRTNQPQHF. The CDR3 region has the DNA TGTGCCTGGAGTGTACGCACAAATCAGCCCCAGCATTTT.

CDR3 sequence reads: CASSDSRGPNSPLHF. DNA for the CDR3: TGTGCCAGCAGTGATAGCAGGGGCCCGAATTCACCCCTCCACTTT. This chain links TRBV2 with TRBJ1-6, with D perhaps matching TRBD1 (6 bases). The CDR3 sequence is 15 residues long. CDR1 is SNHLY and CDR2 is FYNNEI in the germline V gene. V lost 3 bases and J 7 bases, leaving 13 bases between the germline ends.

The genes are TRBV15 and TRBJ2-1; 9 positions agree with TRBD1. V trimming: 3 bases; J trimming: 4 bases; junction bases outside the gene matches: 7. In germline, CDR1 is LNHNV, CDR2 YYDKDF (reference sequence). The CDR3 is 16 amino acids. CDR3 bases: TGTGCCACCAGCAGTGCGGACAGGGGCTTATACAATGAGCAGTTCTTC. Amino acid sequence: CATSSADRGLYNEQFF.

The count of this clone is one. CDR3 amino acids: CASSERDRGSTGANVLTF. DNA of the CDR3: TGTGCCAGCAGTGAAAGGGACAGGGGATCAACTGGGGCCAACGTCCTGACTTTC. V is TRBV6-1 and J is TRBJ2-6; 10 bases agree with TRBD1. Germline loops: CDR1 MNHNS, CDR2 SASEGT. The CDR3 contains 18 residues. Unmatched junction bases numbered 6, after V lost 2 bases and J lost 2 bases.

V and J are TRBV7-9 and TRBJ2-5; 14 bases are shared with TRBD2. The CDR3 runs to 16 residues. The V gene end was trimmed by 5 bases and the J gene end by 4 bases; junction bases not matched to a gene: 6. Per the germline V gene, CDR1 is SEHNR and CDR2 is FQNEAQ (reference sequence). In DNA form, the CDR3 reads TGTGCCAGCAGCCCACGGACTAGCGGGAGGACAGAGACCCAGTACTTC. Residues: CASSPRTSGRTETQYF.

This chain joins TRBV7-9 and TRBJ1-5; D is undetermined. CDR1 and CDR2 (germline): SEHNR, FQNEAQ (reference sequence). CDR3 size: 15 residues. V was shortened by 5 bases and J by 2 bases, with 13 bases between the two germline ends. CDR3 sequence (DNA): TGTGCCAGCAGCCTCGAGGGTAGCGGCAATCAGCCCCAGCATTTT. It encodes CASSLEGSGNQPQHF.